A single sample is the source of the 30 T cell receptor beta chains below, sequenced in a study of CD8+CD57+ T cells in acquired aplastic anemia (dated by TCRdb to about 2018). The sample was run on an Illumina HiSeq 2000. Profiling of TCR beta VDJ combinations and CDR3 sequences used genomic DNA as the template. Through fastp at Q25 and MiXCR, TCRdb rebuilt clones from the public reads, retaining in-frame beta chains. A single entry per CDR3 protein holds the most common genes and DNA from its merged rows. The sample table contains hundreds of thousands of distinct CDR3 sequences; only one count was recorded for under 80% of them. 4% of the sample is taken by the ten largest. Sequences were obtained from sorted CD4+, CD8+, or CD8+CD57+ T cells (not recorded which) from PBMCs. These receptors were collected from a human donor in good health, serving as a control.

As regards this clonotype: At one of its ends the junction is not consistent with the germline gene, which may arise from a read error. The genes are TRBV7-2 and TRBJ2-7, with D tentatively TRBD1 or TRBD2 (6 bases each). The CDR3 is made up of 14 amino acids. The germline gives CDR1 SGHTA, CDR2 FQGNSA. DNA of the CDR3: TGTGCCAGCAGCTCAGAGGGGGGCGGGGAGGAGTATTATTTC. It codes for CASSSEGGGEEYYF.

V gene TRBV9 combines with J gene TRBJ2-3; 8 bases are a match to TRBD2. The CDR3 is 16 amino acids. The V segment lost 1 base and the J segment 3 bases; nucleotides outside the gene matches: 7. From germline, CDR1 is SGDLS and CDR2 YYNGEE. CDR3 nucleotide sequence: TGTGCCAGCAGCGTATGCCTAGCGGGCAGGACAGATACGCAGTATTTT. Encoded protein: CASSVCLAGRTDTQYF.

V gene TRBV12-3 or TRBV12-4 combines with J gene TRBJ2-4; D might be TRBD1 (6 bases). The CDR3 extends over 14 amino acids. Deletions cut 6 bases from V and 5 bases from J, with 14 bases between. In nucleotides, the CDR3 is TGTGCCAGCAGGTTGACACAGGGAGAAAACATTCAGTACTTC. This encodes CASRLTQGENIQYF.

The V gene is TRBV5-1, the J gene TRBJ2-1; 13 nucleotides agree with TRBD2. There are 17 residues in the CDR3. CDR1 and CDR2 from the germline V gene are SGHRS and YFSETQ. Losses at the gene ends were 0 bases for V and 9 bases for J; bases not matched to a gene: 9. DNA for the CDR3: TGCGCCAGCAGCTTGGGGGCACTAGCGGGGGGGTGGATTGAGCAGTTCTTC. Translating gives CASSLGALAGGWIEQFF.

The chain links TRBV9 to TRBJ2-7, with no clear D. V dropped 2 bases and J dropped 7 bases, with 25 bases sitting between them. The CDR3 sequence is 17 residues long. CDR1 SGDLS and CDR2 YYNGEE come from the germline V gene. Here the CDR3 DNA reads TGTGCCAGCAGCGTGTCGGGCGTCGGACCGATACGACGGGAGCAGTACTTC. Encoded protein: CASSVSGVGPIRREQYF.

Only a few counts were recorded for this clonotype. CDR3 sequence (DNA): TGTGCCATCAGTGAGTCGGGGCAGAATGGCTACACCTTC. It specifies CAISESGQNGYTF. The V call is TRBV10-3, the J call TRBJ1-2, with D perhaps matching TRBD1 (5 bases). This CDR3 is 13 amino acids long. Germline V gene sequence: CDR1 ENHRY, CDR2 SYGVKD. Trimming pared 0 bases from V and 6 bases from J, leaving 8 bases between.

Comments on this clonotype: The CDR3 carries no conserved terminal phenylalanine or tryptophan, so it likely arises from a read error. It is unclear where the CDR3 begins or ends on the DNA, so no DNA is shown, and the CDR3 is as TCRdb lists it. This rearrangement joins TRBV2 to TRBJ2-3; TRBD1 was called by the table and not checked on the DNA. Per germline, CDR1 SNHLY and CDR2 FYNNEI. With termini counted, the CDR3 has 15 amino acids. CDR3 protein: CASSLGGGLNGTLYC.

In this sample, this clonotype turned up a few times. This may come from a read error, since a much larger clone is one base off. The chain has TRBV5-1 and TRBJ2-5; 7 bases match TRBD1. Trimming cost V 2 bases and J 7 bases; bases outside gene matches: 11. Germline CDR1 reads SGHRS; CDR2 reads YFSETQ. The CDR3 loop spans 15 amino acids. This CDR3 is CASSLTGTVGGTQYF. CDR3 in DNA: TGCGCCAGCAGCTTAACCGGGACAGTCGGAGGGACCCAGTACTTC.

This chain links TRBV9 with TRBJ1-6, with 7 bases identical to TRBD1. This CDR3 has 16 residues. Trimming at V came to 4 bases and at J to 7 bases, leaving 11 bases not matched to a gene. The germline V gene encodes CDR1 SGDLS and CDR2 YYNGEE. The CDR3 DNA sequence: TGTGCCAGCAGCCTGCTCTTCCGGGACAGCAATTCACCCCTCCACTTT. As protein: CASSLLFRDSNSPLHF. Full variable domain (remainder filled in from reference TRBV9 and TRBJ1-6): DSGVTQTPKHLITATGQRVTLRCSPRSGDLSVYWYQQSLDQGLQFLIQYYNGEERAKGNILERFSAQQFPDLHSELNLSSLELGDSALYFCASSLLFRDSNSPLHFGNGTRLTVT.

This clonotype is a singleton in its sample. This CDR3 reads CATTGLGLAGQETQYF. The CDR3 bases are TGTGCCACCACAGGACTTGGGCTAGCGGGGCAGGAGACCCAGTACTTC. The gene calls are TRBV13 and TRBJ2-5, with 9 bases that match TRBD2. The germline V gene encodes CDR1 PRHDT and CDR2 FYEKMQ (reference sequence). Trimming removed 10 bases from V and 5 bases from J; junction bases left unmatched: 17. The CDR3 has 16 amino acids.

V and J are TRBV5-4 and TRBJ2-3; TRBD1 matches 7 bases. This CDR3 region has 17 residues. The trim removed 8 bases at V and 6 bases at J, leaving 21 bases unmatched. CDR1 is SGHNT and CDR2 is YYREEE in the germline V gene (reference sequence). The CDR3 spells CASSPQPLTGILDTQYF. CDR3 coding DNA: TGTGCCAGTAGCCCGCAGCCATTGACAGGGATTCTTGATACGCAGTATTTT.

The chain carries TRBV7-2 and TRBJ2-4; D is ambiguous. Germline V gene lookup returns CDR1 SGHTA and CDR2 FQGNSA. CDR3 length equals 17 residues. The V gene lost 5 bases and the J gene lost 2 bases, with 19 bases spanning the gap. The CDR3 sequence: CASSHSSGSGTKNIQYF. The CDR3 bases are TGTGCCAGCAGCCATTCATCTGGGTCTGGGACCAAAAACATTCAGTACTTC.

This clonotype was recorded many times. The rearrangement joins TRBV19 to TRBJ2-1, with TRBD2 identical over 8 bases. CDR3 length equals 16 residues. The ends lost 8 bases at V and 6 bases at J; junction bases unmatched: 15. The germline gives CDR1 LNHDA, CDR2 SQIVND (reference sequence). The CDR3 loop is CASGPSLGGAGNEQFF. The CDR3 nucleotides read TGTGCCAGTGGACCTAGCCTCGGGGGGGCCGGCAATGAGCAGTTCTTC.

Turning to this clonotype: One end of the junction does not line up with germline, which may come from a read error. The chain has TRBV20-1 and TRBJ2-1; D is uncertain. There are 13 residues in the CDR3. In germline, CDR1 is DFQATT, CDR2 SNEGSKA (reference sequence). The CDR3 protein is CSARPGIYTEQFF. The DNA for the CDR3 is TGCAGTGCGAGACCCGGAATCTACACTGAGCAGTTCTTC.

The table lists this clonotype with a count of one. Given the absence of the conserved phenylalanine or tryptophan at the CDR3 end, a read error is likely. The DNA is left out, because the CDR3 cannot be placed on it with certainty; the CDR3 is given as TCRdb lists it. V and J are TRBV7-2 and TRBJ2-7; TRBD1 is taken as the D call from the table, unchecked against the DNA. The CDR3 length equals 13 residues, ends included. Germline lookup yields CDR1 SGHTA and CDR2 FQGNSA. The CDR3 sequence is CASSLAGTGANDL.

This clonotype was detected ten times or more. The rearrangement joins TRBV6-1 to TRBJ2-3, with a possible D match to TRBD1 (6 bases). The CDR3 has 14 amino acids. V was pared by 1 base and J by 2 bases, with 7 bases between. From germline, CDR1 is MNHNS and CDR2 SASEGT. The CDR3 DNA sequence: TGTGCCAGCAGTGAAGGGGGGCTCACAGATACGCAGTATTTT. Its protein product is CASSEGGLTDTQYF.

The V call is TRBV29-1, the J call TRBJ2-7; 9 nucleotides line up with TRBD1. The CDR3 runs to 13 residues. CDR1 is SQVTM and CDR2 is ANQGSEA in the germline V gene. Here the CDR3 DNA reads TGCCACCAGGGGACAGGGTCGTCCAACGAGCAGTACTTC. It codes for CHQGTGSSNEQYF.

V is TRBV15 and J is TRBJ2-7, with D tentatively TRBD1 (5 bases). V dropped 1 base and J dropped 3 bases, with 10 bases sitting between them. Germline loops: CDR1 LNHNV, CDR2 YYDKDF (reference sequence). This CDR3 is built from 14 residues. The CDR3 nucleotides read TGTGCCACCAGCAGAGCGGCAGGGAACTACGAGCAGTACTTC. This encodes CATSRAAGNYEQYF.

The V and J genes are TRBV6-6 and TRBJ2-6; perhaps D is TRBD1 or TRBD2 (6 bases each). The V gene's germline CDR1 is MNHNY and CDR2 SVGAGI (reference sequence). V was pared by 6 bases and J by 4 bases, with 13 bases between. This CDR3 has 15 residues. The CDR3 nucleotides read TGTGCCAGCAGGGATCGGGGGCGCGGGGCCAACGTCCTGACTTTC. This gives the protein CASRDRGRGANVLTF.

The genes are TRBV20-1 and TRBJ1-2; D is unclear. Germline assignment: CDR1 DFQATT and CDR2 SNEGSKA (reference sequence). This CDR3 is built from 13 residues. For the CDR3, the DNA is TGCAGCGTTGGTCGTCCACCGACTGGTGGCTACACCTTC. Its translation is CSVGRPPTGGYTF.

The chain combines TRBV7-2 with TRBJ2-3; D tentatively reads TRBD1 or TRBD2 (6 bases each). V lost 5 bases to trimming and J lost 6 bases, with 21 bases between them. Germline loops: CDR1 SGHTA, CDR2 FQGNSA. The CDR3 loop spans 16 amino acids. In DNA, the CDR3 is TGTGCCAGCAGCCAAGGATCGCTCGGGGGCGTGGATACGCAGTATTTT. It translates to CASSQGSLGGVDTQYF.

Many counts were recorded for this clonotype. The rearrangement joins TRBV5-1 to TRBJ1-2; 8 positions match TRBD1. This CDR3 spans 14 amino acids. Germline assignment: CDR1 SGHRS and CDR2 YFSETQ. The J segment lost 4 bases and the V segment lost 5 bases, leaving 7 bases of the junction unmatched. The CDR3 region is CASRDTGGPYGYTF. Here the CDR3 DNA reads TGCGCCAGCAGGGACACAGGGGGACCCTATGGCTACACCTTC.

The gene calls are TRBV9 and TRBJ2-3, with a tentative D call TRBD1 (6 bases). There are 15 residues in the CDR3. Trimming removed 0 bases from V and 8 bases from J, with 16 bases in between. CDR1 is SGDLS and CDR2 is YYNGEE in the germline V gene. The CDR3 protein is CASSVAPGALGTQYF. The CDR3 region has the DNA TGTGCCAGCAGCGTAGCTCCAGGGGCTCTGGGTACGCAGTATTTT.

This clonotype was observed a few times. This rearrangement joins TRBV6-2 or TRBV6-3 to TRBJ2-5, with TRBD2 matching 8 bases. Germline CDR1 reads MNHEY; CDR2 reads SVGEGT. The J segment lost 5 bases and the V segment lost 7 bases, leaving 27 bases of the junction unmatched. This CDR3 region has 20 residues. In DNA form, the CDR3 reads TGTGCCAGCACATATCAACGGAGCGGGGGACGAGGCGTGGTGATCGAGACCCAGTACTTC. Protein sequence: CASTYQRSGGRGVVIETQYF.

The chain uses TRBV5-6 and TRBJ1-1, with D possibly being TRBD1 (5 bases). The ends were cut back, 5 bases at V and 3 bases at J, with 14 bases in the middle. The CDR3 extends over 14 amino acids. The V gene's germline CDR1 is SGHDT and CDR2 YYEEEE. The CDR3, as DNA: TGTGCCAGCAGGCCGGGACTGAACTACACTGAAGCTTTCTTT. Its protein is CASRPGLNYTEAFF.

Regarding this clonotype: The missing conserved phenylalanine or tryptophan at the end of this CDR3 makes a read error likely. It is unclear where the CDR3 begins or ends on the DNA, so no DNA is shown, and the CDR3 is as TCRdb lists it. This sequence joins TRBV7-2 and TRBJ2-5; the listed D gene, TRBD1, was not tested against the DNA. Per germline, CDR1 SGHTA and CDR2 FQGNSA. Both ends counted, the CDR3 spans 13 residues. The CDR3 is CASSLTGGAPEKL.

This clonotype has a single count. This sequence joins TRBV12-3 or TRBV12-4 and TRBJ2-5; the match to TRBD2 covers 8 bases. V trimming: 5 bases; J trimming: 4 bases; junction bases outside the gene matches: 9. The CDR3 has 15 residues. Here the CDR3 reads CASSAGGAGGETQYF. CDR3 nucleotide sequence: TGTGCCAGCAGTGCCGGGGGGGCGGGTGGAGAGACCCAGTACTTC.

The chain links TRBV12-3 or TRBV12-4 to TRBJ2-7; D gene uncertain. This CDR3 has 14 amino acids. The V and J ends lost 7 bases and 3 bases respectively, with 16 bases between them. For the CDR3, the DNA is TGTGCCAGCACCCGGGTACCTGACCTCTACGAGCAGTACTTC. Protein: CASTRVPDLYEQYF.

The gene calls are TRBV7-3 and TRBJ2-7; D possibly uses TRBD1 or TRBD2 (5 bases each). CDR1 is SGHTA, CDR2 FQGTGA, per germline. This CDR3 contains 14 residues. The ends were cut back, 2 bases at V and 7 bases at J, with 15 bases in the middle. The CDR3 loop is CASSLGGSRGEQYF. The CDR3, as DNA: TGTGCCAGCAGCTTAGGGGGTAGCCGAGGAGAGCAGTACTTC.

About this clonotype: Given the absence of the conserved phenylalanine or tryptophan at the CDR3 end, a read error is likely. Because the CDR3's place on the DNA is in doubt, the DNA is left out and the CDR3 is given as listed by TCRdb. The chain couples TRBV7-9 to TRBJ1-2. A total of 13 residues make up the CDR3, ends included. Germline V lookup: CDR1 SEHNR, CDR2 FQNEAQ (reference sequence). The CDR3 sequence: CASSFDNSPLHFG.